A selection of T cell receptor beta chains follows, all from one sample in a study of early T cells in non-severe SARS-CoV-2 infection. TCRdb fed the 5' RACE reads into MiXCR, producing one record per CDR3 protein. The sample yields about 20,000 distinct CDR3 sequences, about 4.9% seen once. Sequencing used whole blood. Receptors originate from an adult who was a healthcare worker with PCR-confirmed SARS-CoV-2 infection or an uninfected control (not recorded which). CDR3s include the opening cysteine and the closing phenylalanine or tryptophan. D genes are given only for firm matches. The listing skips clone size in some rows; elsewhere it reads once, few, many or a size class.

V gene	D gene	clone size	J gene	CDR3 length	CDR3 DNA	CDR3 protein
TRBV11-2	-	-	TRBJ1-1	16	TGTGCCAGCAGCTTAGGAGAGCAACTCGGGGCGTCTGAAGCTTTCTTT	CASSLGEQLGASEAFF
TRBV29-1	TRBD1	medium-sized	TRBJ2-1	15	TGCAGCGTATGCCACGGCCCGGGACAGCGCAATGAGCAGTTCTTC	CSVCHGPGQRNEQFF
TRBV7-9	TRBD1	few	TRBJ2-1	16	TGTGCCAGCAGCTTATCCACCGGGACAGCCTACAATGAGCAGTTCTTC	CASSLSTGTAYNEQFF
TRBV5-8	-	many	TRBJ2-3	11	TGTGCCAGCAGCCCACTGGATACGCAGTATTTT	CASSPLDTQYF
TRBV11-2	-	-	TRBJ2-2	15	TGTGCCAGCAGCTTTGGCGGAGCGAACACCGGGGAGCTGTTTTTT	CASSFGGANTGELFF
TRBV7-6	-	-	TRBJ1-3	15	TGTGCCAGCAGCCCAACCAGGGAGACTGGAAACACCATATATTTT	CASSPTRETGNTIYF
TRBV28	TRBD2	many	TRBJ2-3	16	TGTGCCAGCAGTTCCGACGGGGGGAATAGCACAGATACGCAGTATTTT	CASSSDGGNSTDTQYF
TRBV9	-	many	TRBJ2-1	15	TGTGCCAGCAGCGTAGTTCCACAGGGATTCAATGAGCAGTTCTTC	CASSVVPQGFNEQFF
TRBV19	-	many	TRBJ2-1	17	TGTGCCAGTAGCCTCACGGGGGGCAAGAACTCCTACAATGAGCAGTTCTTC	CASSLTGGKNSYNEQFF
TRBV6-5	-	many	TRBJ1-5	13	TGTGCCAGCAGTTATAGTTGGGGTCAGCCCCAGCATTTT	CASSYSWGQPQHF
TRBV27	-	many	TRBJ2-1	15	TGTGCCAGCAGTATCTCCGGGACGGGTTACAATGAGCAGTTCTTC	CASSISGTGYNEQFF
TRBV12-3/TRBV12-4	-	few	TRBJ1-1	15	TGTGCCAGCAGCTCTCCCCGCTGGGTTGACACTGAAGCTTTCTTT	CASSSPRWVDTEAFF
TRBV7-2	-	many	TRBJ1-2	13	TGTGCCAGCAGCTTAGAGGTTTGGGATGGCTACACCTTC	CASSLEVWDGYTF
TRBV20-1	-	few	TRBJ2-3	12	TGCAGTGCTAGATGGGGGTCTACTCCGCAGTATTTT	CSARWGSTPQYF
TRBV18	-	many	TRBJ1-4	13	TGTGCCAGCTCACCAGCGGAGGCGGAAAAACTGTTTTTT	CASSPAEAEKLFF
TRBV12-3/TRBV12-4	-	many	TRBJ2-1	14	TGTGCCAGCAGTTTAGGTCGACGGGGTGATGAGCAGTTCTTC	CASSLGRRGDEQFF
TRBV5-1	TRBD2	medium-sized	TRBJ2-4	19	TGCGCCAGCAGCTTGGAGCCTAGCGGGAGTGTGCTAGCCAAAAACATTCAGTACTTC	CASSLEPSGSVLAKNIQYF
TRBV4-3	-	many	TRBJ2-7	14	TGCGCCAGCAGCCAAGACTACAGAAAGGACGAGCAGTACTTC	CASSQDYRKDEQYF
TRBV5-1	-	many	TRBJ2-2	15	TGCGCCGGTAGGGAAGAGGGAGCTGACACCGGGGAGCTGTTTTTT	CAGREEGADTGELFF
TRBV6-5	-	-	TRBJ1-6	15	TGTGCCAGCAGTTACGGCGGGACCTATAATTCACCCCTCCACTTT	CASSYGGTYNSPLHF
TRBV1	-	few	TRBJ2-7	13	TGCACCAGCAGGAGCGGGGCCTCCTACGAGCAGTACTTC	CTSRSGASYEQYF
TRBV18	TRBD2	few	TRBJ2-1	15	TGTGCCAGCTCACCCGGGACTATCGGGTACAATGAGCAGTTCTTC	CASSPGTIGYNEQFF
TRBV9	TRBD1	medium-sized	TRBJ2-1	15	TGTGCCAGCAGCGTAGCTCCAGGGGGTCTCAATGAGCAGTTCTTC	CASSVAPGGLNEQFF
TRBV4-2	-	-	TRBJ1-2	18	TGTGCCAGCAGTTCAATGTCGGGGGCGATTGGCGGTAACTATGGCTACACCTTC	CASSSMSGAIGGNYGYTF
TRBV5-4	-	many	TRBJ1-2	14	TGTGCCAGCAATGGCCAGGGCTCTAACTATGGCTACACCTTC	CASNGQGSNYGYTF
TRBV20-1	-	many	TRBJ2-3	11	TGCAGTGCTACAGGGTCAGATACGCAGTATTTT	CSATGSDTQYF
TRBV6-2/TRBV6-3	-	few	TRBJ2-7	12	TGTGCCAGCAGTTCCGCCACCTACGAGCAGTACTTC	CASSSATYEQYF
TRBV7-2	-	few	TRBJ2-7	14	TGTGCCAGCAGCTTAGCTCCTGACCCCTACGAGCAGTACTTC	CASSLAPDPYEQYF
TRBV11-2	-	-	TRBJ1-1	13	TGTGCCAGCAGCTTAGGTGATCGGGGGAAAGCTTTCTTT	CASSLGDRGKAFF
TRBV7-9	-	many	TRBJ1-4	14	TGTGCCAGCAGCTTATCGGCAGGGAGTGAAAAACTGTTTTTT	CASSLSAGSEKLFF
TRBV7-6	TRBD1	many	TRBJ1-1	14	TGTGCCAGCAGCACACAGGGGAAGAACACTGAAGCTTTCTTT	CASSTQGKNTEAFF
TRBV28	-	many	TRBJ2-7	12	TGTGCCAGCAATCCCGGGCGCTACGAGCAGTACTTC	CASNPGRYEQYF
TRBV11-2	-	many	TRBJ2-3	15	TGTGCCAGCAGTTCGAGACAGAGACACACAGATACGCAGTATTTT	CASSSRQRHTDTQYF
TRBV7-8	-	-	TRBJ2-5	17	TGTGCCAGCAGCACCCCCCTAGGGGGGGGGCTTCAAGAGACCCAGTACTTC	CASSTPLGGGLQETQYF
TRBV7-2	-	many	TRBJ2-6	20	TGTGCCAGCAGCTCCCGTCGACTCCGGGACACCAGCTCTGGGGCCAACGTCCTGACTTTC	CASSSRRLRDTSSGANVLTF
TRBV19	TRBD2	few	TRBJ2-1	14	TGTGCCAGTAGTAGCGGGGGGGAAGACAATGAGCAGTTCTTC	CASSSGGEDNEQFF